The T cell receptor (beta chain) described here comes from a study of technical replicates of blood from a handful of donors. Measured with immunoSEQ multiplex PCR; TCRdb has only the in-frame clones, and not every one. The sample carries about 84,000 clones, 93% recorded once. The specimen was T cells isolated from PBMCs. The clonotype was recovered from a human donor in good health.

This CDR3 reads CASSDDRVRVATGELFF. The DNA for the CDR3 is TGTGCCAGCAGCGACGACAGGGTTCGAGTGGCGACCGGGGAGCTGTTTTTT. The chain uses TRBV5-5 and TRBJ2-2; TRBD1 aligns across 7 bases. Germline V gives CDR1 SGHKS, CDR2 YYEKEE (reference sequence). The CDR3 contains 17 residues. V lost 4 bases to trimming and J lost 5 bases; unmatched junction nucleotides: 14.